A single sample is the source of the 19 T cell receptor beta chains below, sequenced in a study of radiotherapy plus CTLA-4 blockade in lung cancer. Sequencing used immunoSEQ multiplex PCR; TCRdb keeps in-frame clones, though not all of them. The table has about 87,000 clones, about 87% seen once. The sequences come from peripheral blood, collected from a patient treated with radiotherapy plus ipilimumab. The receptors here all came from a human donor with non-small cell lung cancer that progressed on radiotherapy plus ipilimumab.

The chain employs TRBV30 and TRBJ2-6; 8 nucleotides match TRBD1. V lost 0 bases to trimming and J lost 0 bases; unmatched junction nucleotides: 10. The CDR3 has 19 amino acids. Germline loops: CDR1 GTSNPN, CDR2 SVGIG (reference sequence). As DNA, the CDR3 is TGTGCCTGGAGTGTACCCAGGGGGCACCCTCTCTCTGGGGCCAACGTCCTGACTTTC. It encodes CAWSVPRGHPLSGANVLTF.

The genes are TRBV5-6 and TRBJ2-7; the match to TRBD1 covers 7 bases. CDR3 size: 17 residues. CDR1 and CDR2 (germline): SGHDT, YYEEEE. V lost 6 bases to trimming and J lost 3 bases; unmatched junction nucleotides: 18. The CDR3: CASNDKPGTALFYEQYF. The CDR3 DNA reads as TGTGCCAGCAACGATAAACCCGGGACAGCTCTTTTCTACGAGCAGTACTTC.

V is TRBV28 and J is TRBJ1-1; 10 nucleotides agree with TRBD1. Germline V gene data show CDR1 as MDHEN and CDR2 as SYDVKM. J was trimmed by 0 bases and V by 7 bases; bases with no gene match: 14. The CDR3 covers 18 residues. CDR3 DNA sequence: TGTGCCAGCACCGGGACAGGGGTAGTATCCCGCATGAACACTGAAGCTTTCTTT. Its protein product is CASTGTGVVSRMNTEAFF.

The chain combines TRBV11-2 with TRBJ1-1; TRBD1 is a possible D gene (5 bases). Germline-derived CDR1 and CDR2 are SGHAT and FQNNGV. Trimming took off 1 base at V and 4 bases at J, with 13 bases between the two ends. The CDR3 runs to 15 residues. DNA for the CDR3: TGTGCCAGCAGCTTAGGGGGTCTTGGGACCACTGAAGCTTTCTTT. Protein product: CASSLGGLGTTEAFF. The variable domain in full, with the rest retrieved from reference TRBV11-2 and TRBJ1-1, is EAGVAQSPRYKIIEKRQSVAFWCNPISGHATLYWYQQILGQGPKLLIQFQNNGVVDDSQLPKDRFSAERLKGVDSTLKIQPAKLEDSAVYLCASSLGGLGTTEAFFGQGTRLTVV.

The gene calls are TRBV5-1 and TRBJ2-7, with TRBD2 matching over 7 bases. V was pared by 4 bases and J by 6 bases, with 7 bases of the junction left unmatched. Germline assignment: CDR1 SGHRS and CDR2 YFSETQ. The length of the CDR3 is 13 residues. CDR3 coding DNA: TGCGCCAGCAGCCCAGGGCCGGGGGGCGAGCAGTACTTC. This encodes CASSPGPGGEQYF. Filled out from reference TRBV5-1 and TRBJ2-7, the complete variable domain reads KAGVTQTPRYLIKTRGQQVTLSCSPISGHRSVSWYQQTPGQGLQFLFEYFSETQRNKGNFPGRFSGRQFSNSRSEMNVSTLELGDSALYLCASSPGPGGEQYFGPGTRLTVT.

V usage is TRBV28 and J usage is TRBJ1-1; D remains ambiguous. The germline gives CDR1 MDHEN, CDR2 SYDVKM. This CDR3 is 16 amino acids long. V shed 7 bases and J shed 4 bases, with 22 bases lying between them. CDR3 DNA: TGTGCCAGCACCATTATACCCAGGTCTGGGATCACTGAAGCTTTCTTT. As protein: CASTIIPRSGITEAFF. The whole variable domain, filled in from reference TRBV28 and TRBJ1-1, reads DVKVTQSSRYLVKRTGEKVFLECVQDMDHENMFWYRQDPGLGLRLIYFSYDVKMKEKGDIPEGYSVSREKKERFSLILESASTNQTSMYLCASTIIPRSGITEAFFGQGTRLTVV.

This sequence joins TRBV6-5 and TRBJ2-7; the match to TRBD2 covers 7 bases. V shed 0 bases and J 2 bases; nucleotides not matched to a gene: 7. The CDR3 has 16 amino acids. The germline CDR1 and CDR2 sequences are MNHEY and SVGAGI. In DNA form, the CDR3 reads TGTGCCAGCAGTTACTCGGGGGAGGGGATCACCTACGAGCAGTACTTC. As protein: CASSYSGEGITYEQYF.

The CDR3: CAISGLDRGPTEAFF. The CDR3 DNA reads as TGTGCCATCAGTGGGCTCGACAGGGGGCCTACTGAAGCTTTCTTT. The chain couples TRBV10-3 to TRBJ1-1; 10 bases align to TRBD1. Germline values: CDR1 ENHRY, CDR2 SYGVKD. The CDR3 is made up of 15 amino acids. After removal of 4 bases from V and 5 bases from J, the junction contained 7 bases not matched to a gene.

The CDR3 sequence is CASSRPTGRTDEKLFF. The CDR3 nucleotides are TGTGCCAGCAGCCGCCCCACAGGGAGGACGGACGAAAAACTGTTTTTT. The rearrangement uses TRBV7-8 and TRBJ1-4; TRBD1 might be the D (6 bases). CDR1 is SGHVS and CDR2 is FQNEAQ in the germline V gene. V was shortened by 5 bases and J by 8 bases, with 21 bases between the two germline ends. This CDR3 contains 16 residues.

The rearrangement links TRBV5-6 to TRBJ1-2; TRBD1 matches 9 bases. The germline CDR1 and CDR2 sequences are SGHDT and YYEEEE. J was trimmed by 8 bases and V by 0 bases; bases with no gene match: 2. CDR3 size: 13 residues. In nucleotides, the CDR3 is TGTGCCAGCAGCTTGGGGACAGGGGTAGGCTACACCTTC. This sequence encodes CASSLGTGVGYTF.

The rearrangement uses TRBV4-2 and TRBJ2-5, with 8 bases aligning to TRBD2. The CDR3 runs to 15 residues. V lost 5 bases, J lost 1 base, and 6 bases stayed unmatched. Germline CDR1 and CDR2: LGHNA and YNFKEQ. In nucleotides, the CDR3 is TGTGCCAGCAGCTACGGGGGGACTAGCCAAGAGACCCAGTACTTC. Protein sequence: CASSYGGTSQETQYF.

This chain uses TRBV19 with TRBJ2-1; the D is unclear. CDR1 and CDR2 (germline): LNHDA, SQIVND (reference sequence). The CDR3 spans 13 residues. Trimming left V 1 base short and J 10 bases short, with 11 bases between. The CDR3 nucleotides are TGTGCCAGTAGTATAGGGGAAGTAGGCGAGCAGTTCTTC. Translated, it gives CASSIGEVGEQFF.

The sample holds one count of this clone. This chain connects TRBV2 to TRBJ1-4; weak D call: TRBD1 (6 bases). The CDR3 extends over 14 amino acids. V dropped 7 bases and J dropped 7 bases, with 16 bases sitting between them. Germline assignment: CDR1 SNHLY and CDR2 FYNNEI. DNA of the CDR3: TGTGCCAGCATACGCGATAGGGGGGGTGAAAAACTGTTTTTT. It specifies CASIRDRGGEKLFF.

V usage is TRBV7-9 and J usage is TRBJ2-7, with 8 positions matching TRBD2. The J segment lost 5 bases and the V segment lost 3 bases, leaving 15 bases of the junction unmatched. Germline V gene data show CDR1 as SEHNR and CDR2 as FQNEAQ (reference sequence). The CDR3 length is 17 residues. The CDR3 reads CASSFLPFLVGGDEQYF. Here the CDR3 DNA reads TGTGCCAGCAGCTTTCTACCCTTTCTTGTCGGGGGGGACGAGCAGTACTTC.

This clone was counted once. The genes are TRBV6-5 and TRBJ1-1; perhaps TRBD1 as D (5 bases). Deletions cut 4 bases from V and 1 base from J, with 7 bases between. Germline loops: CDR1 MNHEY, CDR2 SVGAGI. CDR3 length equals 13 residues. The CDR3 nucleotides are TGTGCCAGCAGTTGGGGCAGGAACACTGAAGCTTTCTTT. It codes for CASSWGRNTEAFF.

This rearrangement joins TRBV5-1 to TRBJ2-3, with D perhaps matching TRBD1 (6 bases). Germline V gene lookup returns CDR1 SGHRS and CDR2 YFSETQ. Trimming pared 6 bases from V and 2 bases from J, leaving 13 bases between. The CDR3 covers 14 residues. CDR3 protein: CASTPRTVTDTQYF. The CDR3 nucleotides are TGCGCCAGCACCCCCCGGACAGTCACAGATACGCAGTATTTT.

The rearrangement links TRBV10-3 to TRBJ1-2; no definite D call. The CDR3 sequence is 17 residues long. With 2 bases removed from V and 0 bases from J, the gap between germline ends came to 16 bases. Looked up from germline, CDR1 is ENHRY and CDR2 is SYGVKD. CDR3: CAISERSDTESNYGYTF. DNA for the CDR3: TGTGCCATCAGTGAGAGGTCAGACACAGAATCTAACTATGGCTACACCTTC.

The chain is built from TRBV30 and TRBJ1-1; D possibly corresponds to TRBD1 (6 bases). The V gene lost 0 bases and the J gene lost 1 base, with 12 bases spanning the gap. Germline V gene sequence: CDR1 GTSNPN, CDR2 SVGIG (reference sequence). This CDR3 spans 15 amino acids. The CDR3 sequence: CAWSVLGAANTEAFF. DNA for the CDR3: TGTGCCTGGAGTGTACTGGGGGCAGCGAACACTGAAGCTTTCTTT.

The V and J genes are TRBV10-3 and TRBJ2-1; D is perhaps TRBD2 (5 bases). Trimming shortened V by 5 bases and J by 4 bases, and 18 bases separated the two germline ends. Germline CDR1 is ENHRY and CDR2 is SYGVKD. The CDR3 consists of 16 residues. CDR3 loop: CAISSPQRAGYNEQFF. The DNA of the CDR3 is TGTGCCATCAGTTCCCCCCAGAGGGCGGGTTACAATGAGCAGTTCTTC.